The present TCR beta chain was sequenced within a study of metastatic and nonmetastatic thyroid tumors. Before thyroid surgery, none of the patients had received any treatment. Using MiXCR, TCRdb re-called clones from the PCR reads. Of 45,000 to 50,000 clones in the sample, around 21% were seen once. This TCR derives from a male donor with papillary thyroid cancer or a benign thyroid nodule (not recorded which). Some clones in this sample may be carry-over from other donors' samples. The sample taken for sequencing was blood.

The CDR3 DNA is TGTGCCAGCAGCTCAGCGGGACTAGACTTCTCTGGGGCCAACGTCCTGACTTTC. Protein sequence: CASSSAGLDFSGANVLTF. The chain has TRBV7-8 and TRBJ2-6; 8 positions match TRBD2. The J segment lost 0 bases and the V segment lost 4 bases, leaving 8 bases of the junction unmatched. Germline V gene lookup returns CDR1 SGHVS and CDR2 FQNEAQ. CDR3 length: 18 residues. The variable domain in full, with the rest retrieved from reference TRBV7-8 and TRBJ2-6, is GAGVSQSPRYKVAKRGQDVALRCDPISGHVSLFWYQQALGQGPEFLTYFQNEAQLDKSGLPSDRFFAERPEGSVSTLKIQRTQQEDSAVYLCASSSAGLDFSGANVLTFGAGSRLTVL.